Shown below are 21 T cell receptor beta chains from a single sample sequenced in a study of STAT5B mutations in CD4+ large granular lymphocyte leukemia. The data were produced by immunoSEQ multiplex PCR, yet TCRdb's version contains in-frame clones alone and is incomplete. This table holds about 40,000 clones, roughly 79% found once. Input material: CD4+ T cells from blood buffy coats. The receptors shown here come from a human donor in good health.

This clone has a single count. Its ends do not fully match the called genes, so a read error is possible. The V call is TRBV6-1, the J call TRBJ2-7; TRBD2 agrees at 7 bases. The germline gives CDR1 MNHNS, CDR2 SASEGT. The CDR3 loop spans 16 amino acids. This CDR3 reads CASSEARGGSSYEQYF. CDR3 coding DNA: TGTGCCAGCAGCGAAGCGCGGGGCGGGAGCTCCTACGAGCAGTACTTC.

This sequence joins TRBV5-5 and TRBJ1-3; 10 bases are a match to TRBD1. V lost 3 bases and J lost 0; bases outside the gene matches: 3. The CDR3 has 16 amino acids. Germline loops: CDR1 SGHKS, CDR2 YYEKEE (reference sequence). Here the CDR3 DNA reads TGTGCCAGCAGCTGGGGACAGGGGACCTCTGGAAACACCATATATTTT. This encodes CASSWGQGTSGNTIYF.

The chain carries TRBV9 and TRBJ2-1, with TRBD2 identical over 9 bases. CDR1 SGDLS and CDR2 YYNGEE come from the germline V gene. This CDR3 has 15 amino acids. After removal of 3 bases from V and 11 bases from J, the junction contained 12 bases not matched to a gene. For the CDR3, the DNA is TGTGCCAGCAGCGAAAGAGCGGGAGGACCTTTGAAGCAGTTCTTC. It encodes CASSERAGGPLKQFF.

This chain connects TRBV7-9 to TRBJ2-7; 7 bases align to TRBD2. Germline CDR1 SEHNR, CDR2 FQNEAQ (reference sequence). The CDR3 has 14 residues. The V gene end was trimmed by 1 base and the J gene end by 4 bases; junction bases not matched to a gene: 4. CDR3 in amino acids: CASSLGSSGYEQYF. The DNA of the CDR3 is TGTGCCAGCAGCTTAGGTTCTAGCGGATACGAGCAGTACTTC.

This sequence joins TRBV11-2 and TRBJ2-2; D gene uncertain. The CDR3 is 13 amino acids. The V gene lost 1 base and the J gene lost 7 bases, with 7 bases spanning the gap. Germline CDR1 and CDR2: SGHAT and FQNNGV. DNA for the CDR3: TGTGCCAGCAGCTTAGCTTCAGGCGGGGAGCTGTTTTTT. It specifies CASSLASGGELFF.

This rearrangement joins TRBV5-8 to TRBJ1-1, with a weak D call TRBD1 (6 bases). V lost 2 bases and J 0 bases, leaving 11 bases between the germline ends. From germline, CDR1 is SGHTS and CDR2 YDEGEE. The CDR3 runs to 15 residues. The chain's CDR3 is CASSFQGRVNTEAFF. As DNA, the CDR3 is TGTGCCAGCAGCTTCCAGGGGCGGGTGAACACTGAAGCTTTCTTT.

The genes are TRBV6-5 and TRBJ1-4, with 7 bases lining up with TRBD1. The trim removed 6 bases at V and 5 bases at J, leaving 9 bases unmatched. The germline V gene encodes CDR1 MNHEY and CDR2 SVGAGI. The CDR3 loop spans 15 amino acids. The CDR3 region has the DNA TGTGCCAGCAGGCAGACAGGGCAATTCAATGAAAAACTGTTTTTT. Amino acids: CASRQTGQFNEKLFF.

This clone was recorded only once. CDR3: CASSLDWAGAGYTF. CDR3 bases: TGCGCCAGCAGCCTTGATTGGGCAGGGGCCGGCTACACCTTC. The chain uses TRBV5-1 and TRBJ1-2, with TRBD1 as a possible D gene (6 bases). The CDR3 runs 14 residues. The germline V and J ends were trimmed by 4 bases and 8 bases, with 18 bases remaining between them. The germline V gene encodes CDR1 SGHRS and CDR2 YFSETQ.

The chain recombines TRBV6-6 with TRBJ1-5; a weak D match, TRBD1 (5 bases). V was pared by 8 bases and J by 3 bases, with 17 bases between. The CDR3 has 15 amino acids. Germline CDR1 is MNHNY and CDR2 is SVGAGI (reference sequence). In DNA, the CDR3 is TGTGCCAGCCGGAGTCAGGGTTATAACAATCAGCCCCAGCATTTT. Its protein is CASRSQGYNNQPQHF.

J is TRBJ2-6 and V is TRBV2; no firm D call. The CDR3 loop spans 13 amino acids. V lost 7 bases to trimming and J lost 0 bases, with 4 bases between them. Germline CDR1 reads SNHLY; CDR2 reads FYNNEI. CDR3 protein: CASTDSGANVLTF. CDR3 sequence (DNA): TGTGCCAGCACTGACTCTGGGGCCAACGTCCTGACTTTC.

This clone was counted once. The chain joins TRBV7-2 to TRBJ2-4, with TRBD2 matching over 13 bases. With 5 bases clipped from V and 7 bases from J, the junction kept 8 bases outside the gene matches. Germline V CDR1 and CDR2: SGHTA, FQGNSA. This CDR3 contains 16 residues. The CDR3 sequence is CASSIQLAGGGNIQYF. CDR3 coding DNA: TGTGCCAGCAGCATCCAACTAGCGGGAGGGGGGAACATTCAGTACTTC.

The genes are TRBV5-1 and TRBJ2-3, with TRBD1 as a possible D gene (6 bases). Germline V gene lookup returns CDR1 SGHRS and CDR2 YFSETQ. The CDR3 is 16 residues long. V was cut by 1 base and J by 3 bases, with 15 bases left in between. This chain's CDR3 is CASSLPGAERTDTQYF. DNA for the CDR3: TGCGCCAGCAGCTTGCCAGGGGCAGAGCGAACAGATACGCAGTATTTT.

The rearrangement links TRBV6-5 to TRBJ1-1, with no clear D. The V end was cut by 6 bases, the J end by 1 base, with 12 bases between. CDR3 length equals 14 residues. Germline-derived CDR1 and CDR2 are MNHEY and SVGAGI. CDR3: CASSTTRRNTEAFF. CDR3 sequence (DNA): TGTGCCAGCAGCACAACGAGGAGGAACACTGAAGCTTTCTTT.

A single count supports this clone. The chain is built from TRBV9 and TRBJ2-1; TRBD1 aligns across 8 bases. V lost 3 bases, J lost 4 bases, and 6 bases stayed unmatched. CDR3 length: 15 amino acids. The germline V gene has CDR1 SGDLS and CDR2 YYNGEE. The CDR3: CASSDQGAPYNEQFF. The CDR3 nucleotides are TGTGCCAGCAGCGATCAGGGGGCCCCGTACAATGAGCAGTTCTTC.

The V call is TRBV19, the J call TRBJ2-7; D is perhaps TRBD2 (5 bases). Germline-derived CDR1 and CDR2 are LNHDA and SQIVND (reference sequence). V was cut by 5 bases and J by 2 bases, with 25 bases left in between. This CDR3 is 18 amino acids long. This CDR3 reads CASSLKMPVPGYPYEQYF. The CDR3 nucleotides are TGTGCCAGTAGTCTTAAGATGCCTGTCCCGGGATACCCCTACGAGCAGTACTTC.

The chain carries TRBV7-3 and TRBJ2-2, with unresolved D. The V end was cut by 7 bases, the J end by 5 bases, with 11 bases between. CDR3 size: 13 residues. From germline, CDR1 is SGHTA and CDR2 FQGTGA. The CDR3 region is CASTRSGTGELFF. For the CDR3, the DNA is TGTGCCAGCACCCGAAGTGGGACCGGGGAGCTGTTTTTT.

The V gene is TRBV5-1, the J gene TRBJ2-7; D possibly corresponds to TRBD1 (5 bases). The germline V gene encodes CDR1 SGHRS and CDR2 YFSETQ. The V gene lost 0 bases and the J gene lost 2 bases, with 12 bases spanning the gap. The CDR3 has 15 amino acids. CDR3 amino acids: CASSLAPDSTYEQYF. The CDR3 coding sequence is TGCGCCAGCAGCTTGGCCCCCGACAGTACCTACGAGCAGTACTTC. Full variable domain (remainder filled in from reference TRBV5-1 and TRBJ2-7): KAGVTQTPRYLIKTRGQQVTLSCSPISGHRSVSWYQQTPGQGLQFLFEYFSETQRNKGNFPGRFSGRQFSNSRSEMNVSTLELGDSALYLCASSLAPDSTYEQYFGPGTRLTVT.

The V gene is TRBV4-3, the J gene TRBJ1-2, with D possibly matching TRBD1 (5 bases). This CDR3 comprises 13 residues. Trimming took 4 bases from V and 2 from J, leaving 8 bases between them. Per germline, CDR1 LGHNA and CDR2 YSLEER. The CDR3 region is CASSPEGNYGYTF. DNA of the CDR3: TGCGCCAGCAGCCCGGAGGGGAACTATGGCTACACCTTC.

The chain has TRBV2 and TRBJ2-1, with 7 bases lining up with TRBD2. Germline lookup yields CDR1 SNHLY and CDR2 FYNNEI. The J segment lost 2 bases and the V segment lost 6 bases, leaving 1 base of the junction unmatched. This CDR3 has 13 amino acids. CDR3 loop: CASSLAAYNEQFF. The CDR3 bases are TGTGCCAGCAGCCTAGCGGCCTACAATGAGCAGTTCTTC.

The CDR3 DNA sequence: TGTGCCAGCAGCGCGGCCGGGACAGGGGACCGACAGCAGTTCTTC. Protein: CASSAAGTGDRQQFF. V and J are TRBV5-4 and TRBJ2-1; 10 nucleotides agree with TRBD1. The germline gives CDR1 SGHNT, CDR2 YYREEE (reference sequence). There are 15 residues in the CDR3. J lost 11 bases, V lost 4 bases, and 12 bases had no gene match.

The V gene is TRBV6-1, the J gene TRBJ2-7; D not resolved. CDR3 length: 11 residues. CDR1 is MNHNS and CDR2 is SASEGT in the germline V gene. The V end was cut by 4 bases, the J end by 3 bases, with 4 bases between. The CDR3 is CASSVHYEQYF. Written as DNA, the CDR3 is TGTGCCAGCAGTGTGCACTACGAGCAGTACTTC.